The 2 T cell receptor beta chains below all came from one sample that was sequenced in a study of OX40 agonist ivuxolimab in advanced cancers. Clones were read by immunoSEQ multiplex PCR, and TCRdb kept only the in-frame ones, dropping some. This sample has tens of thousands of clones, with about 93% found just once. Source: CD4+ or CD8+ T cells sorted from blood, taken in a trial of the OX40 agonist ivuxolimab. The source of these receptors is an adult with an advanced solid tumor such as melanoma, head and neck, liver or kidney cancer.

This chain connects TRBV10-2 to TRBJ2-7, with TRBD1 matching over 7 bases. The length of the CDR3 is 13 residues. V shed 8 bases and J 3 bases; nucleotides not matched to a gene: 7. Germline loops: CDR1 WSHSY, CDR2 SAAADI. CDR3 loop: CASREGQLYEQYF. CDR3 coding DNA: TGCGCCAGCCGAGAGGGACAGCTCTACGAGCAGTACTTC.

The CDR3 loop is CASSTGGSEQFF. The CDR3 nucleotides are TGTGCCAGCAGCACAGGGGGCAGTGAGCAGTTCTTC. J is TRBJ2-1 and V is TRBV9; TRBD1 agrees at 9 bases. Trimming cost V 4 bases and J 9 bases; bases outside gene matches: 2. Per the germline V gene, CDR1 is SGDLS and CDR2 is YYNGEE. The CDR3 is 12 residues long. The full variable domain, its missing parts supplied by reference TRBV9 and TRBJ2-1, is DSGVTQTPKHLITATGQRVTLRCSPRSGDLSVYWYQQSLDQGLQFLIQYYNGEERAKGNILERFSAQQFPDLHSELNLSSLELGDSALYFCASSTGGSEQFFGPGTRLTVL.